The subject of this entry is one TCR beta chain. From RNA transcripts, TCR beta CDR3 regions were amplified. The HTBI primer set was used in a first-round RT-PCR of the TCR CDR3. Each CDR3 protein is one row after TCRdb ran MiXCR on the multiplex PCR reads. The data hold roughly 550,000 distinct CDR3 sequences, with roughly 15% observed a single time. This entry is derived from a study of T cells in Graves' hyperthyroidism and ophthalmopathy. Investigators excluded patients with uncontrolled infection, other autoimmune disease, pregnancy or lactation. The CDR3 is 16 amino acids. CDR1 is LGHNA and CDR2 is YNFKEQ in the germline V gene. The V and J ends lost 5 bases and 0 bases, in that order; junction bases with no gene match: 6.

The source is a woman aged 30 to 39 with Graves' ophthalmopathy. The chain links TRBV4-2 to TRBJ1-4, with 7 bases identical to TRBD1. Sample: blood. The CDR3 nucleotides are TGTGCCAGCAGCAGAAAGGGGGCAGCAACTAATGAAAAACTGTTTTTT. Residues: CASSRKGAATNEKLFF.